Shown below are 32 T cell receptor beta chains from a single sample sequenced in a study of blood T cell repertoires in COVID-19. The assay was immunoSEQ multiplex PCR, and TCRdb's table has in-frame clones only and misses some. The sample consists of 300,000 to 350,000 clones, roughly 87% of them appearing once. Specimen: PBMCs or T cells enriched from blood (not recorded which). The source of these receptors is a woman aged 18-30 years who had recovered from COVID-19.

The chain recombines TRBV5-1 with TRBJ1-1; D is perhaps TRBD1 (6 bases). This CDR3 has 15 residues. Germline CDR1 and CDR2: SGHRS and YFSETQ. V lost 4 bases to trimming and J lost 1 base, with 14 bases between them. The CDR3 DNA is TGCGCCAGCAGCATTACCATGACAGGGAACACTGAAGCTTTCTTT. The encoded protein is CASSITMTGNTEAFF.

The gene calls are TRBV4-2 and TRBJ2-1, with 9 bases lining up with TRBD2. With V trimmed by 0 bases and J by 7 bases, 10 bases remained unmatched. CDR3 size: 17 residues. The germline gives CDR1 LGHNA, CDR2 YNFKEQ. The CDR3 nucleotides are TGTGCCAGCAGCCAAGACACGGCGGGAGGGCCACCGAATGAGCAGTTCTTC. Protein: CASSQDTAGGPPNEQFF.

The chain couples TRBV5-5 to TRBJ2-3, with TRBD2 as a possible D gene (6 bases). In germline, CDR1 is SGHKS, CDR2 YYEKEE (reference sequence). The CDR3 spans 15 residues. V lost 0 bases and J lost 1, with 9 bases in between. The CDR3 nucleotides read TGTGCCAGCAGCTTGGATAGCGGAGGCACAGATACGCAGTATTTT. It encodes CASSLDSGGTDTQYF.

This clone was observed a handful of times. The chain is built from TRBV5-6 and TRBJ1-3; 8 bases are shared with TRBD1. The CDR3 has 17 residues. Germline CDR1 is SGHDT and CDR2 is YYEEEE. Germline trimming cut 0 bases from V and 0 bases from J; bases unmatched to any gene: 5. The DNA of the CDR3 is TGTGCCAGCAGCTTGGCCGGGACAGGACCCTCTGGAAACACCATATATTTT. It encodes CASSLAGTGPSGNTIYF.

The chain couples TRBV5-6 to TRBJ2-7; 9 bases match TRBD2. This CDR3 has 18 amino acids. Germline V gives CDR1 SGHDT, CDR2 YYEEEE. The ends lost 4 bases at V and 2 bases at J; junction bases unmatched: 16. The CDR3 protein is CASSLTSGASRPPYEQYF. In DNA form, the CDR3 reads TGTGCCAGCAGCCTGACTAGCGGCGCTTCACGACCCCCCTACGAGCAGTACTTC.

The chain's CDR3 is CASGLSPGGGGYGYTF. In DNA form, the CDR3 reads TGTGCTAGTGGTTTGTCCCCAGGGGGCGGCGGCTATGGCTACACCTTC. This rearrangement joins TRBV12-5 to TRBJ1-2, with 8 bases aligning to TRBD1. The length of the CDR3 is 16 residues. Germline loops: CDR1 LGHNT, CDR2 FRNRAP. The V segment lost 2 bases and the J segment 4 bases; nucleotides outside the gene matches: 9.

The chain employs TRBV10-3 and TRBJ2-5, with 7 bases aligning to TRBD1. The germline gives CDR1 ENHRY, CDR2 SYGVKD. This CDR3 has 15 amino acids. Trimming removed 5 bases from V and 2 bases from J; junction bases left unmatched: 8. The CDR3 protein is CAISTGTVLQETQYF. DNA for the CDR3: TGTGCCATCAGTACCGGGACAGTTTTACAAGAGACCCAGTACTTC.

This clone showed up just a few times. The chain employs TRBV11-2 and TRBJ2-7; D perhaps matches TRBD1 (6 bases). Germline V lookup: CDR1 SGHAT, CDR2 FQNNGV. The germline V and J ends were trimmed by 5 bases and 4 bases, with 9 bases remaining between them. The CDR3 extends over 12 amino acids. The CDR3 loop is CASSAQGYEQYF. The CDR3 DNA is TGTGCCAGCAGCGCACAGGGTTACGAGCAGTACTTC.

The genes are TRBV28 and TRBJ1-2; 8 bases align to TRBD1. After removal of 5 bases from V and 4 bases from J, the junction contained 9 bases not matched to a gene. Germline-derived CDR1 and CDR2 are MDHEN and SYDVKM. This CDR3 comprises 15 residues. The CDR3 coding sequence is TGTGCCAGCAGTCCGGGTGAGACAGGGGCCTATGGCTACACCTTC. Translated, it gives CASSPGETGAYGYTF.

J is TRBJ1-1 and V is TRBV3-1 (or the pseudogene TRBV3-2); 7 nucleotides match TRBD1. The CDR3 is 17 amino acids. The V gene end was trimmed by 2 bases and the J gene end by 6 bases; junction bases not matched to a gene: 15. CDR1 and CDR2 from the germline V gene are LGHDT and YNNKEL (reference sequence). Here the CDR3 reads CASSQRLEPGGIAEAFF. CDR3 in DNA: TGTGCCAGCAGCCAAAGACTTGAACCAGGGGGAATCGCTGAAGCTTTCTTT.

The genes are TRBV28 and TRBJ1-2, with a possible D match to TRBD1 (6 bases). Deletions cut 1 base from V and 3 bases from J, with 12 bases between. This CDR3 region has 15 residues. CDR1 MDHEN and CDR2 SYDVKM come from the germline V gene. In DNA form, the CDR3 reads TGTGCCAGCAGTTTATATCTGGGGGCAGACTATGGCTACACCTTC. Amino acid sequence: CASSLYLGADYGYTF.

The chain recombines TRBV4-3 with TRBJ1-1, with a tentative D call TRBD1 (5 bases). V shed 3 bases and J shed 6 bases, with 11 bases lying between them. Germline assignment: CDR1 LGHNA and CDR2 YSLEER. The CDR3 contains 13 residues. CDR3 residues: CASSHQGRAEAFF. The DNA of the CDR3 is TGCGCCAGCAGCCATCAGGGAAGAGCTGAAGCTTTCTTT.

The chain employs TRBV24-1 and TRBJ2-1; 9 nucleotides agree with TRBD2. The CDR3 loop spans 14 amino acids. Germline V CDR1 and CDR2: KGHDR, SFDVKD. After removal of 6 bases from V and 10 bases from J, the junction contained 9 bases not matched to a gene. CDR3 in amino acids: CATSPQQLAGEQFF. The DNA of the CDR3 is TGTGCCACCAGTCCCCAACAGCTAGCGGGAGAGCAGTTCTTC.

The V and J genes are TRBV9 and TRBJ2-5, with TRBD1 matching 9 bases. Losses at the gene ends were 0 bases for V and 5 bases for J; bases not matched to a gene: 8. CDR1 is SGDLS and CDR2 is YYNGEE in the germline V gene. The CDR3 sequence is 16 residues long. In DNA, the CDR3 is TGTGCCAGCAGCGTAGCCCCACAGGGGGCCGGGGAGACCCAGTACTTC. Translated: CASSVAPQGAGETQYF. Using reference TRBV9 and TRBJ2-5 for the parts outside the CDR3, the full variable domain is DSGVTQTPKHLITATGQRVTLRCSPRSGDLSVYWYQQSLDQGLQFLIQYYNGEERAKGNILERFSAQQFPDLHSELNLSSLELGDSALYFCASSVAPQGAGETQYFGPGTRLLVL.

V and J are TRBV9 and TRBJ2-7, with 7 bases aligning to TRBD2. V trimming: 0 bases; J trimming: 7 bases; junction bases outside the gene matches: 1. Germline CDR1 and CDR2: SGDLS and YYNGEE. This CDR3 is 12 amino acids long. CDR3 nucleotides: TGTGCCAGCAGCGTAGACGGGGGGGAGCAGTACTTC. The encoded protein is CASSVDGGEQYF.

The V call is TRBV7-2, the J call TRBJ2-7, with D perhaps TRBD2 (6 bases). This CDR3 has 15 residues. V was trimmed by 1 base and J by 1 base, leaving 11 bases between them. Germline loops: CDR1 SGHTA, CDR2 FQGNSA. The CDR3 DNA is TGTGCCAGCAGCTTAGGGCTAGCGATTTCCTACGAGCAGTACTTC. It yields the protein CASSLGLAISYEQYF.

This chain links TRBV4-3 with TRBJ2-1; TRBD1 agrees at 10 bases. V shed 1 base and J 4 bases; nucleotides not matched to a gene: 4. The germline CDR1 and CDR2 sequences are LGHNA and YSLEER. The CDR3 has 16 residues. This CDR3 reads CASSQGRTGGYNEQFF. Here the CDR3 DNA reads TGCGCCAGCAGCCAAGGCAGGACAGGGGGTTACAATGAGCAGTTCTTC.

V gene TRBV28 combines with J gene TRBJ2-5; TRBD2 matches at 10 bases. The CDR3 is made up of 17 amino acids. The J segment lost 2 bases and the V segment lost 6 bases, leaving 12 bases of the junction unmatched. Germline values: CDR1 MDHEN, CDR2 SYDVKM. In DNA form, the CDR3 reads TGTGCCAGCAGGGAGCTCCTAGCGGGAGATCAACAAGAGACCCAGTACTTC. Translated: CASRELLAGDQQETQYF.

The chain is built from TRBV3-1 (or the pseudogene TRBV3-2) and TRBJ1-4; D is uncertain. CDR3 length equals 14 residues. The germline CDR1 and CDR2 sequences are LGHDT and YNNKEL (reference sequence). Trimming removed 0 bases at V and 0 bases at J, with 2 bases between. CDR3 amino acids: CASSQDATNEKLFF. CDR3 DNA sequence: TGTGCCAGCAGCCAAGACGCAACTAATGAAAAACTGTTTTTT.

The CDR3 DNA reads TGTGCCAGCAGTCGGACAGGGCGGACCGGGGAGCTGTTTTTT. This codes for CASSRTGRTGELFF. The chain employs TRBV6-5 and TRBJ2-2, with 8 bases matching TRBD1. The V gene end was trimmed by 5 bases and the J gene end by 5 bases; junction bases not matched to a gene: 4. The CDR3 length is 14 residues. The germline gives CDR1 MNHEY, CDR2 SVGAGI.

The chain recombines TRBV10-3 with TRBJ1-4, with D possibly TRBD1 on 5 matching bases. The CDR3 contains 13 residues. From germline, CDR1 is ENHRY and CDR2 SYGVKD. Between the trimmed V and J ends, which lost 2 bases and 10 bases, there was a span of 11 bases. The CDR3 spells CAISEDSHRKLFF. CDR3 in DNA: TGTGCCATCAGTGAGGACAGTCACCGAAAACTGTTTTTT.

The V gene is TRBV6-6, the J gene TRBJ1-3; possibly TRBD1 for D (6 bases). V gave up 4 bases and J gave up 0 bases, with 10 bases separating them. The CDR3 sequence is 15 residues long. The germline V gene has CDR1 MNHNY and CDR2 SVGAGI (reference sequence). CDR3 region: CASSFQQGSGNTIYF. The CDR3 bases are TGTGCCAGCAGTTTCCAACAGGGCTCTGGAAACACCATATATTTT.

This rearrangement joins TRBV10-3 to TRBJ2-7; TRBD1 might be the D (6 bases). V lost 6 bases to trimming and J lost 0 bases, with 12 bases between them. This CDR3 spans 14 amino acids. Germline CDR1 and CDR2: ENHRY and SYGVKD. CDR3 sequence reads: CAISRTESSYEQYF. Written as DNA, the CDR3 is TGTGCCATCAGCCGGACAGAGAGCTCCTACGAGCAGTACTTC.

The chain carries TRBV16 and TRBJ1-4; 9 bases map to TRBD1. With V trimmed by 3 bases and J by 2 bases, 7 bases remained unmatched. CDR1 is KGHSY, CDR2 FQNENV, per germline. CDR3 length equals 17 residues. The CDR3 DNA is TGTGCCAGCAGCCACCGGGACAGGGTGGCGACTAATGAAAAACTGTTTTTT. It encodes CASSHRDRVATNEKLFF. The variable domain in full, with the rest retrieved from reference TRBV16 and TRBJ1-4, is GEEVAQTPKHLVRGEGQKAKLYCAPIKGHSYVFWYQQVLKNEFKFLISFQNENVFDETGMPKERFSAKCLPNSPCSLEIQATKLEDSAVYFCASSHRDRVATNEKLFFGSGTQLSVL.

The chain has TRBV30 and TRBJ2-7; no reliable D call. The CDR3 spans 13 residues. Trimming pared 0 bases from V and 0 bases from J, leaving 6 bases between. Germline assignment: CDR1 GTSNPN and CDR2 SVGIG (reference sequence). In nucleotides, the CDR3 is TGTGCCTGGAGTGTGGGCTTCTCCTACGAGCAGTACTTC. Its translation: CAWSVGFSYEQYF.

Only one count was recorded for this clone. Other DNA sequences of this sample code for an identical CDR3. This chain uses TRBV12-3 or TRBV12-4 with TRBJ2-5; D remains ambiguous. Deletions cut 3 bases from V and 1 base from J, with 6 bases between. CDR3 length: 13 amino acids. CDR3 region: CASSLNSQETQYF. In DNA form, the CDR3 reads TGTGCCAGCAGTTTGAACAGCCAAGAGACCCAGTACTTC.

The chain carries TRBV6-5 and TRBJ1-1; 7 bases map to TRBD1. The CDR3 length is 13 residues. V was clipped by 6 bases and J by 5 bases; unmatched bases: 6. Germline assignment: CDR1 MNHEY and CDR2 SVGAGI. The CDR3 sequence: CASSQGVSTEAFF. The CDR3 DNA reads TGTGCCAGCAGCCAGGGGGTTTCGACTGAAGCTTTCTTT.

V gene TRBV16 combines with J gene TRBJ2-5, with 7 bases lining up with TRBD2. Germline V CDR1 and CDR2: KGHSY, FQNENV. Trimming at V came to 2 bases and at J to 4 bases, leaving 7 bases not matched to a gene. This CDR3 contains 15 residues. CDR3 sequence reads: CASSQAASGGETQYF. The CDR3 DNA sequence: TGTGCCAGCAGCCAAGCGGCTAGCGGAGGAGAGACCCAGTACTTC.

The chain employs TRBV7-8 and TRBJ2-3, with TRBD1 as a possible D gene (5 bases). Germline CDR1 is SGHVS and CDR2 is FQNEAQ. Trimming cost V 4 bases and J 0 bases, with 14 bases left between them. The CDR3 length is 16 residues. The CDR3 DNA is TGTGCCAGCAGCTGGGCCCCGCAGGGTAGCACAGATACGCAGTATTTT. Translation gives CASSWAPQGSTDTQYF.

The V and J genes are TRBV19 and TRBJ1-1; TRBD1 is a possible D gene (6 bases). The CDR3 is 16 amino acids. Per germline, CDR1 LNHDA and CDR2 SQIVND (reference sequence). Between the trimmed V and J ends, which lost 8 bases and 0 bases, there was a span of 19 bases. The CDR3 coding sequence is TGTGCCAGTTTCCCAGGGGCGGAAGGTATGAACACTGAAGCTTTCTTT. Protein product: CASFPGAEGMNTEAFF.

V is TRBV2 and J is TRBJ1-5, with D hard to call. This CDR3 comprises 14 residues. Per germline, CDR1 SNHLY and CDR2 FYNNEI. Trimming stripped 4 bases from V and 4 bases from J, with 11 bases between. DNA of the CDR3: TGTGCCAGCAGTGTCGAACAGAGTAATCAGCCCCAGCATTTT. Amino acid sequence: CASSVEQSNQPQHF.

The chain links TRBV7-3 to TRBJ2-3, with 11 bases fitting TRBD2. Germline lookup yields CDR1 SGHTA and CDR2 FQGTGA. The junction had 0 bases not matched to a gene; V was cut back by 4 bases and J by 0 bases. This CDR3 has 15 amino acids. CDR3 sequence: CASSWTSGSTDTQYF. The CDR3 region has the DNA TGTGCCAGCAGCTGGACTAGCGGGAGCACAGATACGCAGTATTTT.